The 27 T cell receptor beta chains presented below share a single source sample, sequenced in a study of T cell changes during pregnancy in multiple sclerosis. The table came from immunoSEQ multiplex PCR; TCRdb's copy has only in-frame clones and leaves some out. Of about 48,000 clones listed, over 80% are singletons. The input for sequencing was CD4+ T cells from peripheral blood mononuclear cells, taken in the second trimester of pregnancy. These TCRs come from a female donor in good health, enrolled as a control in a pregnancy study.

The chain is built from TRBV4-1 and TRBJ2-6; D might be TRBD2 (6 bases). V lost 0 bases, J lost 4 bases, and 13 bases lay in between. The CDR3 is made up of 17 amino acids. Germline CDR1 and CDR2: MGHRA and YSYEKL. The CDR3 region is CASSQEPAGNGANVLTF. CDR3 nucleotide sequence: TGCGCCAGCAGCCAAGAACCCGCGGGGAACGGGGCCAACGTCCTGACTTTC.

This chain's CDR3 is CASSVSPGGGAFLSGYTF. As DNA, the CDR3 is TGTGCCAGCAGCGTATCTCCTGGCGGTGGGGCATTCCTTTCTGGCTACACCTTC. The chain joins TRBV9 to TRBJ1-2; D might be TRBD1 (5 bases). Germline V gene data show CDR1 as SGDLS and CDR2 as YYNGEE. The germline V and J ends were trimmed by 1 base and 7 bases, with 26 bases remaining between them. The CDR3 spans 18 residues.

The rearrangement joins TRBV9 to TRBJ2-3; maybe TRBD2 (6 bases). The V gene lost 4 bases and the J gene lost 2 bases, with 14 bases spanning the gap. The CDR3 consists of 15 residues. Per the germline V gene, CDR1 is SGDLS and CDR2 is YYNGEE. The CDR3 region is CASSPGGGDTDTQYF. As DNA, the CDR3 is TGTGCCAGCAGCCCCGGCGGCGGGGACACAGATACGCAGTATTTT.

The sample holds a few counts of this clone. The chain carries TRBV18 and TRBJ1-1; D is possibly TRBD1 (6 bases). The V and J ends lost 2 bases and 5 bases respectively, with 12 bases between them. Germline V CDR1 and CDR2: KGHSH, LQKENI. The CDR3 has 14 residues. The CDR3 protein is CASSPYRDGTEAFF. The CDR3 bases are TGTGCCAGCTCACCATACAGGGATGGGACTGAAGCTTTCTTT.

The J gene is TRBJ2-2, the V gene TRBV6-1; TRBD2 matches at 8 bases. The CDR3 consists of 15 residues. Germline V gives CDR1 MNHNS, CDR2 SASEGT. V lost 7 bases, J lost 8 bases, and 12 bases stayed unmatched. The CDR3 DNA reads TGTGCCAGCAACCCATCCGGGGGGGTAACGGGGGAGCTGTTTTTT. Protein product: CASNPSGGVTGELFF.

The chain carries TRBV4-3 and TRBJ2-3; weak D call: TRBD2 (6 bases). The CDR3 contains 16 residues. Per germline, CDR1 LGHNA and CDR2 YSLEER. Trimming pared 0 bases from V and 4 bases from J, leaving 14 bases between. Here the CDR3 reads CASSQEPGVHPDTQYF. The CDR3 DNA sequence: TGCGCCAGCAGCCAAGAGCCGGGAGTGCATCCAGATACGCAGTATTTT.

This chain connects TRBV15 to TRBJ1-1; TRBD1 agrees at 7 bases. CDR3 length: 14 amino acids. Germline V lookup: CDR1 LNHNV, CDR2 YYDKDF (reference sequence). The V segment lost 5 bases and the J segment 8 bases; nucleotides outside the gene matches: 11. Here the CDR3 DNA reads TGTGCCACCAGCGGTGTCGTCCGGGACAGCGAAGCTTTCTTT. Encoded protein: CATSGVVRDSEAFF.

This rearrangement joins TRBV19 to TRBJ1-2; 8 bases are a match to TRBD1. In germline, CDR1 is LNHDA, CDR2 SQIVND (reference sequence). V was clipped by 10 bases and J by 4 bases; unmatched bases: 8. The CDR3 consists of 13 residues. The CDR3 region is CATRQGIGYGYTF. In nucleotides, the CDR3 is TGTGCCACGAGACAGGGGATTGGCTATGGCTACACCTTC.

This rearrangement joins TRBV9 to TRBJ2-1, with 11 nucleotides matching TRBD2. The CDR3 sequence is 16 residues long. CDR1 SGDLS and CDR2 YYNGEE come from the germline V gene. The J segment lost 0 bases and the V segment lost 3 bases, leaving 2 bases of the junction unmatched. CDR3 loop: CASSGGTSGSYNEQFF. As DNA, the CDR3 is TGTGCCAGCAGCGGGGGGACTAGCGGCTCCTACAATGAGCAGTTCTTC.

The J gene is TRBJ1-2, the V gene TRBV5-1, with 7 bases identical to TRBD1. Germline V lookup: CDR1 SGHRS, CDR2 YFSETQ. Unmatched junction bases numbered 4, after V lost 1 base and J lost 4 bases. The CDR3 is 14 amino acids. CDR3 DNA sequence: TGCGCCAGCAGCTTGTTGACAGGGACCTATGGCTACACCTTC. Translating it yields CASSLLTGTYGYTF.

V usage is TRBV7-9 and J usage is TRBJ1-5, with D possibly being TRBD1 (5 bases). The CDR3 length is 14 residues. Trimming cost V 10 bases and J 9 bases, with 22 bases left between them. Germline-derived CDR1 and CDR2 are SEHNR and FQNEAQ (reference sequence). The CDR3 loop is CATPGGTLERPQHF. CDR3 in DNA: TGTGCCACTCCGGGGGGGACCCTTGAGAGGCCCCAGCATTTT.

The chain couples TRBV5-4 to TRBJ1-1; D gene unclear. Germline V gene lookup returns CDR1 SGHNT and CDR2 YYREEE (reference sequence). V lost 0 bases, J lost 1 base, and 4 bases lay in between. This CDR3 comprises 13 residues. The CDR3 DNA reads as TGTGCCAGCAGCTTGGTCTCGAACACTGAAGCTTTCTTT. The encoded protein is CASSLVSNTEAFF.

V usage is TRBV5-4 and J usage is TRBJ2-2; tentative D call: TRBD2 (5 bases). The germline gives CDR1 SGHNT, CDR2 YYREEE (reference sequence). The CDR3 totals 15 residues. V lost 1 base and J 2 bases, leaving 9 bases between the germline ends. In DNA form, the CDR3 reads TGTGCCAGCAGCTTGTTAGCGTCCAACACCGGGGAGCTGTTTTTT. This gives the protein CASSLLASNTGELFF. Full variable domain (rest looked up from reference TRBV5-4 and TRBJ2-2): ETGVTQSPTHLIKTRGQQVTLRCSSQSGHNTVSWYQQALGQGPQFIFQYYREEENGRGNFPPRFSGLQFPNYSSELNVNALELDDSALYLCASSLLASNTGELFFGEGSRLTVL.

The J gene is TRBJ2-4, the V gene TRBV4-3; 13 bases are shared with TRBD2. CDR3 size: 20 residues. From germline, CDR1 is LGHNA and CDR2 YSLEER. Trimming at V came to 4 bases and at J to 2 bases, leaving 14 bases not matched to a gene. CDR3 DNA sequence: TGCGCCAGCAGCCGCAAGAAGGTGACTAGCGGGAGGTCGACCAAAAACATTCAGTACTTC. Residues: CASSRKKVTSGRSTKNIQYF.

The chain couples TRBV10-2 to TRBJ1-5; D not resolved. CDR1 and CDR2 from the germline V gene are WSHSY and SAAADI. The CDR3 consists of 13 residues. Trimming took off 2 bases at V and 6 bases at J, with 8 bases between the two ends. The CDR3 protein is CASSETVGQPQHF. The CDR3 DNA follows: TGCGCCAGCAGTGAGACAGTAGGTCAGCCCCAGCATTTT.

The V call is TRBV2, the J call TRBJ2-2; TRBD2 might be the D (5 bases). This CDR3 contains 15 residues. The germline gives CDR1 SNHLY, CDR2 FYNNEI. Trimming took 6 bases from V and 5 from J, leaving 16 bases between them. The chain's CDR3 is CASSLDSSPTGELFF. In DNA, the CDR3 is TGTGCCAGCAGCCTGGACTCTTCCCCAACCGGGGAGCTGTTTTTT.

The rearrangement uses TRBV19 and TRBJ2-2; 10 bases map to TRBD1. Germline V gene lookup returns CDR1 LNHDA and CDR2 SQIVND (reference sequence). The CDR3 is 17 residues long. Losses at the gene ends were 6 bases for V and 7 bases for J; bases not matched to a gene: 14. The CDR3 DNA follows: TGTGCCAGTAGCTCCGGGACAGGGGTCGGAAAGATCGGGGAGCTGTTTTTT. Translated, it gives CASSSGTGVGKIGELFF.

This clone was recorded once. The CDR3 nucleotides are TGTGCCAGCTCACCCATGACGCGGGAGCAGTTCTTC. It codes for CASSPMTREQFF. The V and J genes are TRBV18 and TRBJ2-1; D is unclear. This CDR3 contains 12 residues. The germline gives CDR1 KGHSH, CDR2 LQKENI. V was pared by 3 bases and J by 10 bases, with 10 bases between. Full variable domain (outside the CDR3, taken from reference TRBV18 and TRBJ2-1): NAGVMQNPRHLVRRRGQEARLRCSPMKGHSHVYWYRQLPEEGLKFMVYLQKENIIDESGMPKERFSAEFPKEGPSILRIQQVVRGDSAAYFCASSPMTREQFFGPGTRLTVL.

This chain joins TRBV2 and TRBJ2-7; TRBD2 aligns across 7 bases. CDR3 size: 17 residues. The ends lost 4 bases at V and 2 bases at J; junction bases unmatched: 14. Germline CDR1 SNHLY, CDR2 FYNNEI. CDR3 bases: TGTGCCAGCAGTGGGGCCAGTCTTCGGGGGGAAACCTACGAGCAGTACTTC. Translating gives CASSGASLRGETYEQYF.

This chain connects TRBV6-5 to TRBJ1-3, with 9 bases fitting TRBD1. The CDR3 sequence is 15 residues long. Germline CDR1 and CDR2: MNHEY and SVGAGI. The J segment lost 3 bases and the V segment lost 0 bases, leaving 0 bases of the junction unmatched. CDR3 in amino acids: CASSYSDRGGNTIYF. The CDR3 DNA follows: TGTGCCAGCAGTTACTCGGACAGGGGTGGAAACACCATATATTTT.

The rearrangement uses TRBV30 and TRBJ2-5, with 10 positions matching TRBD2. After removal of 4 bases from V and 5 bases from J, the junction contained 10 bases not matched to a gene. CDR1 is GTSNPN and CDR2 is SVGIG in the germline V gene (reference sequence). The CDR3 covers 15 residues. The CDR3 protein is CAWTRLAGVRETQYF. Here the CDR3 DNA reads TGTGCCTGGACACGTCTAGCGGGAGTTCGGGAGACCCAGTACTTC.

The chain recombines TRBV6-5 with TRBJ1-2, with 7 bases matching TRBD1. This CDR3 is built from 13 residues. The V gene end was trimmed by 7 bases and the J gene end by 4 bases; junction bases not matched to a gene: 6. The germline V gene encodes CDR1 MNHEY and CDR2 SVGAGI. The CDR3 DNA follows: TGTGCCAGCAACCGACAGGGCGGCTATGGCTACACCTTC. Amino acid sequence: CASNRQGGYGYTF.

CDR3 in amino acids: CASSSPGTGTGELFF. The CDR3 DNA follows: TGTGCCAGCAGTTCTCCCGGGACAGGGACCGGGGAGCTGTTTTTT. The J gene is TRBJ2-2, the V gene TRBV28; 9 positions agree with TRBD1. This CDR3 comprises 15 residues. The V gene's germline CDR1 is MDHEN and CDR2 SYDVKM. With 4 bases clipped from V and 5 bases from J, the junction kept 5 bases outside the gene matches.

V usage is TRBV9 and J usage is TRBJ2-7; 14 bases match TRBD2. After removal of 2 bases from V and 5 bases from J, the junction contained 9 bases not matched to a gene. The CDR3 sequence is 17 residues long. The V gene's germline CDR1 is SGDLS and CDR2 YYNGEE. The CDR3 DNA follows: TGTGCCAGCAGCGTCTCCGGGACTAGCGGGAGTCTCAACGAGCAGTACTTC. It translates to CASSVSGTSGSLNEQYF.

The rearrangement uses TRBV6-5 and TRBJ1-6; D is possibly TRBD1 (5 bases). With 0 bases removed from V and 6 bases from J, the gap between germline ends came to 9 bases. The CDR3 is made up of 15 amino acids. From germline, CDR1 is MNHEY and CDR2 SVGAGI. The chain's CDR3 is CASSYSTRANSPLHF. The CDR3, as DNA: TGTGCCAGCAGTTACTCGACCAGGGCTAATTCACCCCTCCACTTT.

This clone appeared once. The chain uses TRBV18 and TRBJ2-5; TRBD1 aligns across 12 bases. The germline gives CDR1 KGHSH, CDR2 LQKENI. This CDR3 is built from 15 residues. With 3 bases clipped from V and 3 bases from J, the junction kept 2 bases outside the gene matches. Written as DNA, the CDR3 is TGTGCCAGCTCACCCGGGACAGGGGGCGAAGAGACCCAGTACTTC. Its protein is CASSPGTGGEETQYF.

The chain recombines TRBV28 with TRBJ1-2; no clear D gene. The CDR3 runs 11 residues. V lost 7 bases and J lost 2, with 5 bases in between. CDR1 and CDR2 (germline): MDHEN, SYDVKM. For the CDR3, the DNA is TGTGCCAGCACCGGGAACTATGGCTACACCTTC. It is translated as CASTGNYGYTF.